The rows below give T cell receptor beta chains drawn from one sample of a study of T cell changes during pregnancy in multiple sclerosis. Method: immunoSEQ multiplex PCR; TCRdb's copy keeps in-frame clones and lacks some. The sample yields about 47,000 clones, more than 80% seen once. Sequencing was performed on CD8+ T cells from peripheral blood mononuclear cells, taken in the second trimester of pregnancy. The receptors were gathered from a female donor with multiple sclerosis, enrolled in a pregnancy study. Both conserved end residues are trimmed from each CDR3. The D gene is left open where the match is weak.

V,D,J,CDR3
TRBV10-3,-,TRBJ2-1,AISEEDNYNEQF
TRBV19,-,TRBJ2-1,ASSIVDSSYNEQF
TRBV7-2,TRBD1,TRBJ1-2,ASSRHRTGGEGYT
TRBV10-2,TRBD1,TRBJ2-7,ASRTGYYEQY
TRBV14,TRBD1,TRBJ1-2,ASSERDRGYYGYT
TRBV5-1,TRBD1,TRBJ1-1,ASSSTGQNTEAF
TRBV29-1,TRBD2,TRBJ2-3,SGTGLAGHGGADTQY
TRBV5-4,-,TRBJ2-5,ASSESGGRTKETQY
TRBV6-1,TRBD2,TRBJ2-3,ASSVAAGGTDTQY
TRBV6-5,-,TRBJ1-2,ASSFANSNYGYT
TRBV7-8,-,TRBJ1-6,ASSSEDMFGSPLH
TRBV27,-,TRBJ2-3,ASSFGKTADTQY
TRBV5-4,TRBD2,TRBJ2-5,ASSFSLAGASIETQY
TRBV27,TRBD2,TRBJ2-3,ASRYSLAGFTDTQY
TRBV5-6,TRBD1,TRBJ2-5,ASSLEVEGQFQETQY
TRBV7-9,-,TRBJ2-5,ASSLGPQETQY
TRBV7-9,-,TRBJ1-4,ASRTGSATNEKLF
TRBV27,-,TRBJ2-7,ASSFSQGFYEQY
TRBV4-1,TRBD2,TRBJ2-5,ANLLGLAGVEETQY
TRBV7-8,TRBD2,TRBJ2-7,ASSDPPGGNYEQY
TRBV21-1,-,TRBJ1-2,ASSKVGGGGRYGYT
TRBV27,TRBD1,TRBJ2-7,ASSPRTGSYEQY